This is a list of T cell receptor beta chains from one sample in a study of blood T cell repertoires in COVID-19. TCRdb's copy holds only in-frame clones and misses some; the assay was immunoSEQ multiplex PCR. The data contain over 150,000 clones, over 75% of them singletons. The sample taken for sequencing was peripheral blood. The receptor set was obtained from a man in his 70s with acute or convalescent COVID-19. CDR3s include the opening cysteine and the closing phenylalanine or tryptophan. A D gene is named only where the DNA matches it firmly. Size is stated for part of the rows, as once, few or many counts, or as a class when the clone is expanded.

D,V,size,J,DNA,CDR3
TRBD1,TRBV6-5,NA,TRBJ1-1,TGTGCCAGCAGTTACGACAGGGGCCGCGGTGAAGCTTTCTTT,CASSYDRGRGEAFF
TRBD2,TRBV18,NA,TRBJ2-7,TGTGCCAGCTCACCGGGGACTAGCGGGAGTGGCGAGCAGTACTTC,CASSPGTSGSGEQYF
TRBD1,TRBV24-1,NA,TRBJ2-7,TGTGCCACCAGTGACGGGACAGACAATACCTACGAGCAGTACTTC,CATSDGTDNTYEQYF
TRBD1,TRBV6-2/TRBV6-3,NA,TRBJ1-1,TGTGCCAGCAGTCCAAGACCGGGACAGGGGAACACTGAAGCTTTCTTT,CASSPRPGQGNTEAFF
TRBD1,TRBV7-8,few,TRBJ1-3,TGTGCCAGCACCAACGAGGAGCGGACAGGGGGAAACACCATATATTTT,CASTNEERTGGNTIYF
NA,TRBV6-5,NA,TRBJ1-5,TGTGCCAGCAGTTACTCGACTGGCAATCAGCCCCAGCATTTT,CASSYSTGNQPQHF
TRBD2,TRBV4-3,NA,TRBJ2-3,TGCGCCAGCAGCCAAGACGTACTAGCGGGAGCTACGCAGTATTTT,CASSQDVLAGATQYF
NA,TRBV3-1/TRBV3-2,once,TRBJ1-6,TGTGCCAGCAGCCGAGCGGCAGGAAGCTCCTATAATTCACCCCTCCACTTT,CASSRAAGSSYNSPLHF
TRBD1,TRBV5-4,NA,TRBJ2-1,TGTGCCAGCAGCTTAAAGACAGGGGGCTCGGGTGAGCAGTTCTTC,CASSLKTGGSGEQFF
TRBD2,TRBV24-1,NA,TRBJ2-2,TGTGCCACCAGTCCCCGGGAGGGAAACACCGGGGAGCTGTTTTTT,CATSPREGNTGELFF
NA,TRBV5-4,NA,TRBJ1-5,TGTGCCAGCAGCCATTATCAGCCCCAGCATTTT,CASSHYQPQHF
TRBD1,TRBV6-2/TRBV6-3,NA,TRBJ1-2,TGTGCCAGCAGTTACTCGACAGGGGGCTACTATGGCTACACCTTC,CASSYSTGGYYGYTF
NA,TRBV12-5,NA,TRBJ2-7,TGTGCTAGTGGTCGTGACAGGTACGAGCAGTACTTC,CASGRDRYEQYF
TRBD2,TRBV19,NA,TRBJ2-7,TGTGCCAGGGTGTGGCTAGCGGGCTGGTACGAGCAGTACTTC,CARVWLAGWYEQYF
NA,TRBV5-8,NA,TRBJ1-1,TGTGCCAGCAGCTTCTCCGGGACTCGGGATGCTTTCTTT,CASSFSGTRDAFF
NA,TRBV21-1,NA,TRBJ2-4,TGTGCCAGCAGCAAAGGGCCCAGAGGGGGCACGACCAAAAACATTCAGTACTTC,CASSKGPRGGTTKNIQYF
TRBD1,TRBV5-6,NA,TRBJ1-2,TGTGCCAGCAGCTCCCCCCTGACAGGGGACAGTAGAGAACTCTATGGCTACACCTTC,CASSSPLTGDSRELYGYTF
TRBD2,TRBV6-2/TRBV6-3,NA,TRBJ2-3,TGTGCCAGCAACCCGGGACTAGCGGACTACACAGATACGCAGTATTTT,CASNPGLADYTDTQYF
TRBD2,TRBV5-1,NA,TRBJ2-7,TGCGCCAGCAGCGCGGGGACTAGCGGGATCTACGAGCAGTACTTC,CASSAGTSGIYEQYF
NA,TRBV19,NA,TRBJ2-3,TGTGCCAGTAGTATATGGGGCCGCACAGATACGCAGTATTTT,CASSIWGRTDTQYF
NA,TRBV10-3,NA,TRBJ1-1,TGTGCCATCAGTGAGTCGACAGCTAGGAACACTGAAGCTTTCTTT,CAISESTARNTEAFF
NA,TRBV9,NA,TRBJ1-4,TGTGCCAGCAGCGTAGCTACGGGAACGGGGGAAAAACTGTTTTTT,CASSVATGTGEKLFF
NA,TRBV27,NA,TRBJ2-7,TGTGCCAGCAGTTATCAGGGAACCTACGAGCAGTACTTC,CASSYQGTYEQYF
TRBD2,TRBV5-1,NA,TRBJ2-5,TGCGCCAGCAGCCTCGGGGGGACTAGCCAAGAGACCCAGTACTTC,CASSLGGTSQETQYF
NA,TRBV11-3,NA,TRBJ1-2,TGTGCCAGCAGCTTAGGGGGACAAGGTGGGCTCGACTATGGCTACACCTTC,CASSLGGQGGLDYGYTF
TRBD1,TRBV11-2,NA,TRBJ1-2,TGTGCCAGCAGCCCCGGACAGGGGGCAATTGGCTACACCTTC,CASSPGQGAIGYTF
NA,TRBV7-2,NA,TRBJ2-3,TGTGCCAGCAGCGCGGCGCTAGGGGGAGATACGCAGTATTTT,CASSAALGGDTQYF
NA,TRBV6-6,NA,TRBJ2-5,TGTGCCAGCAGTTACTCGGCGGAGCGCGGGCAAGAGACCCAGTACTTC,CASSYSAERGQETQYF
TRBD2,TRBV18,NA,TRBJ2-1,TGTGCCAGCTCACCTCTAGCGGGAGGGCCGGGGAATGAGCAGTTCTTC,CASSPLAGGPGNEQFF
NA,TRBV6-5,NA,TRBJ1-2,TGTGCCAGCAGGACGATCGAAACAGGGTCCTATGGCTACACCTTC,CASRTIETGSYGYTF
TRBD1,TRBV28,NA,TRBJ1-5,TGTGCCAGCAGTTCTACGGGACAGGGGGAAAATCAGCCCCAGCATTTT,CASSSTGQGENQPQHF
TRBD1,TRBV10-3,NA,TRBJ1-1,TGTGCCATCAGCGCCGCCCAGGGGGCCCCTTATACGGCTTTCTTT,CAISAAQGAPYTAFF
NA,TRBV3-1/TRBV3-2,NA,TRBJ2-3,TGTGCCAGCAGCCAAGATCTCCAGGGTAACACAGATACGCAGTATTTT,CASSQDLQGNTDTQYF
TRBD1,TRBV19,NA,TRBJ1-3,TGTGCCAGTAGTATGTGGGGTCCGGGACAGGGATCAGGTGGAAACACCATATATTTT,CASSMWGPGQGSGGNTIYF
TRBD1,TRBV4-2,few,TRBJ1-2,TGTGCCAGCAGCCAAGAGAGACAGGGAACTAACTATGGCTACACCTTC,CASSQERQGTNYGYTF
TRBD1,TRBV9,NA,TRBJ1-4,TGTGCCAGCAGCGTAACCGCCGGTGCAGGGGGGGAAAAACTGTTTTTT,CASSVTAGAGGEKLFF
NA,TRBV24-1,NA,TRBJ2-1,TGTGCCACCAGTGATTTAGGGGGAGAGGCCTACAATGAGCAGTTCTTC,CATSDLGGEAYNEQFF
NA,TRBV6-5,NA,TRBJ1-1,TGTGCCAGCAGACCCTGGAAGGGGAGGGGAACTGAAGCTTTCTTT,CASRPWKGRGTEAFF
TRBD2,TRBV7-9,NA,TRBJ2-3,TGTGCCAGCAGCCCCAGCGGGATTAGCACAGATACGCAGTATTTT,CASSPSGISTDTQYF
TRBD2,TRBV27,NA,TRBJ2-5,TGTGCCAGCAGTTCCGCCGGGGCGGGAGAAGAGACCCAGTACTTC,CASSSAGAGEETQYF
NA,TRBV6-2/TRBV6-3,NA,TRBJ1-1,TGTGCCAGCAGTTACAGAGACAGGATCTACACTGAAGCTTTCTTT,CASSYRDRIYTEAFF
TRBD1,TRBV5-1,NA,TRBJ2-1,TGCGCCAGCAGCTTGGAAGGGACAGTCCCCAATGAGCAGTTCTTC,CASSLEGTVPNEQFF
TRBD2,TRBV7-9,NA,TRBJ2-1,TGTGCCAGCACTAGACTAGCGGGGAAGAATGAGCAGTTCTTC,CASTRLAGKNEQFF
NA,TRBV14,NA,TRBJ1-2,TGTGCCAGCAGCCAGACAGTGGGAGGCTACACCTTC,CASSQTVGGYTF
NA,TRBV4-2,once,TRBJ2-1,TGTGCCAGCAGCCAAGAGGTGGGAGGTTCCTACAATGAGCAGTTCTTC,CASSQEVGGSYNEQFF
NA,TRBV20-1,few,TRBJ2-1,TGCAGTGCTAAACTCCAAAATGAGCAGTTCTTC,CSAKLQNEQFF
TRBD2,TRBV11-2,NA,TRBJ2-1,TGTGCCAGCAGAAAAACTAGCGGGGGCTACAATGAGCAGTTCTTC,CASRKTSGGYNEQFF
NA,TRBV28,few,TRBJ2-1,TGTGCCAGCAGTGAAATAGGGGGTTACAATGAGCAGTTCTTC,CASSEIGGYNEQFF
TRBD1,TRBV2,NA,TRBJ1-1,TGTGCCAGCAGGGCGAGACAGGGGGATGGGAACACTGAAGCTTTCTTT,CASRARQGDGNTEAFF
TRBD1,TRBV6-5,NA,TRBJ1-1,TGTGCCAGCAGACAGGGGAGGCAAGGTGAAGCTTTCTTT,CASRQGRQGEAFF
NA,TRBV10-3,NA,TRBJ1-5,TGTGCCATCAGTGCAGACTCTAGCAATCAGCCCCAGCATTTT,CAISADSSNQPQHF
NA,TRBV7-9,NA,TRBJ1-1,TGTGCCAGCAGGTTAGTGGTCAGGCCGACTGAAGCTTTCTTT,CASRLVVRPTEAFF
NA,TRBV28,NA,TRBJ1-5,TGTGCCAGCAGTTTTACGGGGAATAGCAATCAGCCCCAGCATTTT,CASSFTGNSNQPQHF
TRBD2,TRBV6-5,few,TRBJ2-1,TGTGCCAGCAGTTACTCCCTAGCGGGAAGATATGAGCAGTTCTTC,CASSYSLAGRYEQFF
NA,TRBV28,NA,TRBJ2-1,TGTGCCAGCAGTTCACATAATGAGCAGTTCTTC,CASSSHNEQFF
TRBD2,TRBV5-8,NA,TRBJ2-5,TGTGCCAGCAGCTGGGGACTAGCGGCCCAAGAGACCCAGTACTTC,CASSWGLAAQETQYF
NA,TRBV3-1/TRBV3-2,few,TRBJ2-1,TGTGCCAGCAGCCAAGTCAACCCGCCGGGGGTGACGAATGAGCAGTTCTTC,CASSQVNPPGVTNEQFF
TRBD2,TRBV5-1,NA,TRBJ2-1,TGCGCCAGCACCCTTACTCCGGGACTAGCATACAATGAGCAGTTCTTC,CASTLTPGLAYNEQFF
NA,TRBV24-1,once,TRBJ2-3,TGTGCCACCAAGAAAACAGGGTCAAGCACAGATACGCAGTATTTT,CATKKTGSSTDTQYF
NA,TRBV19,NA,TRBJ1-2,TGTGCCAGTACCCCCCCAGGGGCAGACCTTTATGGCTACACCTTC,CASTPPGADLYGYTF